The 2 T cell receptor beta chains reported below all come from one sample, sequenced in a study of blood T cell repertoires in COVID-19. Profiled with immunoSEQ multiplex PCR; TCRdb holds only in-frame clones, not every one. The table records 6,000 or so clones, around 80% of them present only once. Specimen: peripheral blood. The receptor source for this set is a human donor with active COVID-19. The donor label of this sample is uncertain.

V usage is TRBV7-2 and J usage is TRBJ1-4, with TRBD1 as a possible D gene (5 bases). Germline values: CDR1 SGHTA, CDR2 FQGNSA. The germline V and J ends were trimmed by 3 bases and 1 base, with 9 bases remaining between them. The CDR3 consists of 15 residues. CDR3 sequence: CASSFWGGTNEKLFF. CDR3 DNA sequence: TGTGCCAGCAGCTTTTGGGGGGGAACTAATGAAAAACTGTTTTTT.

The chain couples TRBV2 to TRBJ2-3; no clear D gene. The CDR3 runs 11 residues. Germline assignment: CDR1 SNHLY and CDR2 FYNNEI. Trimming took off 7 bases at V and 5 bases at J, with 7 bases between the two ends. The CDR3 nucleotides read TGTGCCAGCACTCCGCGAGATACGCAGTATTTT. Translated: CASTPRDTQYF.